These 31 T cell receptor beta chains share one sample of origin, sequenced in a study of T-cell memory formation after mild COVID-19. Each CDR3 protein is one row after TCRdb ran MiXCR on the 5' RACE reads. The sample holds about 410,000 distinct CDR3 sequences; 18% are singletons and the top ten take about 22%. The sample comprised PBMCs or a T cell subset sorted from them (not recorded which). These TCRs come from a man aged 18 to 29 who had mild COVID-19 (a few samples of this study predate the infection). Cell type and time point are not known.

V usage is TRBV5-1 and J usage is TRBJ1-2; D remains ambiguous. V lost 5 bases, J lost 7 bases, and 15 bases lay in between. The CDR3 loop spans 13 amino acids. Germline V gene sequence: CDR1 SGHRS, CDR2 YFSETQ. CDR3 in amino acids: CASSFDGSLGYTF. The CDR3 bases are TGCGCCAGCAGTTTCGACGGGAGTCTTGGCTACACCTTC. The full variable domain, in which reference TRBV5-1 and TRBJ1-2 provide the parts outside the CDR3, is KAGVTQTPRYLIKTRGQQVTLSCSPISGHRSVSWYQQTPGQGLQFLFEYFSETQRNKGNFPGRFSGRQFSNSRSEMNVSTLELGDSALYLCASSFDGSLGYTFGSGTRLTVV.

This clonotype was counted a few times. The rearrangement joins TRBV5-5 to TRBJ1-1; D remains unclear. Trimming took off 0 bases at V and 1 base at J, with 7 bases between the two ends. CDR1 is SGHKS and CDR2 is YYEKEE in the germline V gene (reference sequence). The CDR3 has 14 amino acids. CDR3 residues: CASSLEYANTEAFF. CDR3 in DNA: TGTGCCAGCAGCTTGGAATACGCGAACACTGAAGCTTTCTTT.

This clonotype was seen at least ten times. The chain joins TRBV18 to TRBJ2-7; 11 bases map to TRBD2. With V trimmed by 3 bases and J by 7 bases, 5 bases remained unmatched. The germline CDR1 and CDR2 sequences are KGHSH and LQKENI. This CDR3 is built from 14 residues. CDR3 DNA sequence: TGTGCCAGCTCACCGACTAGCGGGGACTCGGAGCAGTACTTC. It yields the protein CASSPTSGDSEQYF.

This chain links TRBV6-6 with TRBJ2-5; 15 bases align to TRBD2. The CDR3 consists of 15 residues. The V gene end was trimmed by 4 bases and the J gene end by 4 bases; junction bases not matched to a gene: 1. Germline V gives CDR1 MNHNY, CDR2 SVGAGI (reference sequence). The CDR3 spells CASSWTSGGAETQYF. CDR3 bases: TGTGCCAGCAGTTGGACTAGCGGGGGGGCAGAGACCCAGTACTTC.

This clonotype has more than one count but fewer than ten. The V call is TRBV20-1, the J call TRBJ2-5, with D perhaps TRBD1 or TRBD2 (6 bases each). This CDR3 has 15 amino acids. In germline, CDR1 is DFQATT, CDR2 SNEGSKA (reference sequence). Trimming took off 1 base at V and 5 bases at J, with 17 bases between the two ends. CDR3 sequence: CSARVRGRGVETQYF. DNA of the CDR3: TGCAGTGCTAGAGTACGGGGGCGCGGGGTGGAGACCCAGTACTTC.

This clonotype was seen more than once but under ten times. V is TRBV7-2 and J is TRBJ1-6; 8 nucleotides agree with TRBD1. V trimming: 1 base; J trimming: 15 bases; junction bases outside the gene matches: 8. Per the germline V gene, CDR1 is SGHTA and CDR2 is FQGNSA. The CDR3 has 14 amino acids. CDR3 region: CASSLGAGTGGLHF. The DNA for the CDR3 is TGTGCCAGCAGCTTAGGGGCCGGGACAGGAGGCCTCCACTTT.

The chain uses TRBV7-6 and TRBJ2-2, with TRBD1 matching 7 bases. The CDR3 extends over 16 amino acids. Trimming removed 8 bases from V and 1 base from J; junction bases left unmatched: 10. Germline CDR1 SGHVS, CDR2 FNYEAQ. Here the CDR3 reads CASAPGSGGNTGELFF. CDR3 sequence (DNA): TGTGCCAGCGCCCCGGGGTCAGGGGGGAACACCGGGGAGCTGTTTTTT.

The chain joins TRBV7-9 to TRBJ1-5, with TRBD1 matching 7 bases. Unmatched junction bases numbered 6, after V lost 2 bases and J lost 5 bases. CDR3 size: 15 residues. Germline V CDR1 and CDR2: SEHNR, FQNEAQ (reference sequence). The CDR3 DNA reads TGTGCCAGCAGCTTAACAGGGGCATTGTATCAGCCCCAGCATTTT. It is translated as CASSLTGALYQPQHF.

This clonotype came up a few times. This chain links TRBV5-6 with TRBJ2-7; D is uncertain. The CDR3 covers 14 residues. Germline V gene sequence: CDR1 SGHDT, CDR2 YYEEEE. Trimming stripped 2 bases from V and 4 bases from J, with 13 bases between. CDR3 sequence (DNA): TGTGCCAGCAGCTTCTCTTTAGGAGTATACGAGCAGTACGTC. It yields the protein CASSFSLGVYEQYV.

V is TRBV30 and J is TRBJ2-7, with 7 bases aligning to TRBD2. CDR1 and CDR2 (germline): GTSNPN, SVGIG (reference sequence). The ends lost 2 bases at V and 3 bases at J; junction bases unmatched: 13. The CDR3 extends over 16 amino acids. Here the CDR3 DNA reads TGTGCCTGGAGTCCCCCTTGGGGGGGATCGGACTACGAGCAGTACTTC. It yields the protein CAWSPPWGGSDYEQYF. The entire variable domain, with the rest obtained from reference TRBV30 and TRBJ2-7, is as follows: SQTIHQWPATLVQPVGSPLSLECTVEGTSNPNLYWYRQAAGRGLQLLFYSVGIGQISSEVPQNLSASRPQDRQFILSSKKLLLSDSGFYLCAWSPPWGGSDYEQYFGPGTRLTVT.

The rearrangement joins TRBV29-1 to TRBJ1-2; 8 nucleotides align to TRBD1. This CDR3 contains 15 residues. J lost 4 bases, V lost 6 bases, and 13 bases had no gene match. Germline loops: CDR1 SQVTM, CDR2 ANQGSEA. CDR3 sequence: CSVLPIGQGVYGYTF. The CDR3 DNA is TGCAGCGTCCTACCAATTGGACAGGGCGTCTATGGCTACACCTTC.

This clonotype came up a few times. This chain joins TRBV20-1 and TRBJ2-2, with TRBD1 matching 7 bases. Germline lookup yields CDR1 DFQATT and CDR2 SNEGSKA (reference sequence). V was clipped by 3 bases and J by 7 bases; unmatched bases: 14. The length of the CDR3 is 16 residues. CDR3 DNA: TGCAGTGCTAGCACGACCGGAACAGGGGCCTACGGGGAGCTGTTTTTT. It specifies CSASTTGTGAYGELFF.

This clonotype was detected ten times or more. This chain links TRBV28 with TRBJ2-7; TRBD1 or TRBD2 may be the D gene (5 bases each). V lost 5 bases, J lost 3 bases, and 20 bases lay in between. The CDR3 sequence is 16 residues long. The germline gives CDR1 MDHEN, CDR2 SYDVKM. CDR3 sequence: CASSPRGPRHLYEQYV. CDR3 DNA: TGTGCCAGCAGTCCCCGGGGACCCCGGCACCTCTACGAGCAGTACGTC.

The chain recombines TRBV20-1 with TRBJ2-3; D call uncertain. V lost 5 bases and J 2 bases, leaving 5 bases between the germline ends. The CDR3 totals 11 residues. Germline V gives CDR1 DFQATT, CDR2 SNEGSKA (reference sequence). For the CDR3, the DNA is TGCAGTGCTTACCCCACAGATACGCAGTATTTT. The encoded protein is CSAYPTDTQYF.

This clonotype appeared a few times. Here the CDR3 DNA reads TGTGCCAGCAGCTTAGCGGCAGGGATACACATTCAGTACTTC. As protein: CASSLAAGIHIQYF. The chain is built from TRBV7-2 and TRBJ2-4; TRBD1 is a possible D gene (5 bases). Germline CDR1 reads SGHTA; CDR2 reads FQGNSA. Trimming stripped 0 bases from V and 8 bases from J, with 11 bases between. The CDR3 has 14 residues.

The chain carries TRBV20-1 and TRBJ1-5, with 7 bases identical to TRBD1. Germline V lookup: CDR1 DFQATT, CDR2 SNEGSKA (reference sequence). This CDR3 contains 14 residues. V was clipped by 5 bases and J by 2 bases; unmatched bases: 6. This chain's CDR3 is CSAVGTVGNQPQHF. CDR3 nucleotide sequence: TGCAGTGCTGTCGGGACAGTCGGCAATCAGCCCCAGCATTTT.

The chain combines TRBV5-6 with TRBJ2-7; TRBD1 agrees at 10 bases. The junction had 7 bases not matched to a gene; V was cut back by 4 bases and J by 6 bases. Per germline, CDR1 SGHDT and CDR2 YYEEEE. The CDR3 length is 14 residues. The CDR3 spells CASSVYGTGVEQYV. As DNA, the CDR3 is TGTGCCAGCAGCGTCTACGGGACAGGGGTCGAGCAGTACGTC.

This chain uses TRBV20-1 with TRBJ2-3; 11 nucleotides agree with TRBD2. This CDR3 is 15 amino acids long. The germline V gene encodes CDR1 DFQATT and CDR2 SNEGSKA (reference sequence). V lost 0 bases, J lost 6 bases, and 5 bases stayed unmatched. The DNA of the CDR3 is TGCAGTGCTAGAGACCAGACTAGCGGGGTTGATACGCAGTATTTT. The encoded protein is CSARDQTSGVDTQYF.

This clonotype was observed a few times. V is TRBV7-9 and J is TRBJ2-1; the D gene is possibly TRBD1 (6 bases). The germline V and J ends were trimmed by 3 bases and 10 bases, with 16 bases remaining between them. Germline loops: CDR1 SEHNR, CDR2 FQNEAQ (reference sequence). The length of the CDR3 is 14 residues. CDR3: CASSFPGRDTEQFF. CDR3 coding DNA: TGTGCCAGCAGCTTCCCCGGCCGGGACACGGAGCAGTTCTTC.

This clonotype was counted a few times. The CDR3 is CASSVQRGGKNEQFF. The CDR3 coding sequence is TGTGCCAGCAGTGTCCAGCGGGGGGGCAAGAATGAGCAGTTCTTC. The chain combines TRBV9 with TRBJ2-1, with 10 nucleotides matching TRBD2. The CDR3 is 15 residues long. Germline-derived CDR1 and CDR2 are SGDLS and YYNGEE. Trimming took 5 bases from V and 7 from J; bases not matched to a gene: 9. The full variable domain, its missing parts supplied by reference TRBV9 and TRBJ2-1, is DSGVTQTPKHLITATGQRVTLRCSPRSGDLSVYWYQQSLDQGLQFLIQYYNGEERAKGNILERFSAQQFPDLHSELNLSSLELGDSALYFCASSVQRGGKNEQFFGPGTRLTVL.

Only a few counts were recorded for this clonotype. The chain uses TRBV4-2 and TRBJ2-3; 9 bases fit TRBD1. Looked up from germline, CDR1 is LGHNA and CDR2 is YNFKEQ. With V trimmed by 4 bases and J by 9 bases, 17 bases remained unmatched. The CDR3 loop spans 17 amino acids. The DNA of the CDR3 is TGTGCCAGCAGCCCCACAGGGGGCCTACACGCAAGTGAAACGCAGTATTTT. This translates into CASSPTGGLHASETQYF.

This clonotype occurred a few times. A read error may account for a junction end that differs from germline. This rearrangement joins TRBV20-1 to TRBJ1-5, with a tentative D call TRBD1 (6 bases). CDR1 DFQATT and CDR2 SNEGSKA come from the germline V gene (reference sequence). CDR3 size: 16 residues. The CDR3 coding sequence is TGCAGTGCCAGAGGGGGGGCCGGATTGGGCAATCAGCCCCAGCATTTT. This sequence encodes CSARGGAGLGNQPQHF.

The table lists this clonotype with a few counts. V and J are TRBV20-1 and TRBJ2-7, with 7 bases lining up with TRBD1. The V segment lost 3 bases and the J segment 5 bases; nucleotides outside the gene matches: 7. Germline V CDR1 and CDR2: DFQATT, SNEGSKA (reference sequence). The CDR3 consists of 13 residues. CDR3 region: CSARGSGTDEQYF. Written as DNA, the CDR3 is TGCAGTGCTAGGGGATCCGGGACAGACGAGCAGTACTTC.

This clonotype was seen ten or more times. V gene TRBV18 combines with J gene TRBJ2-3; D gene ambiguous. The CDR3 contains 13 residues. Germline CDR1 is KGHSH and CDR2 is LQKENI. Trimming removed 8 bases from V and 1 base from J, with 10 bases in between. This CDR3 reads CASSPPGTDTQYF. CDR3 coding DNA: TGTGCCAGCAGTCCCCCCGGCACAGATACGCAGTATTTT.

The gene calls are TRBV23-1 and TRBJ1-2; no reliable D call. TRBV23-1 is filed as an ORF, its function uncertain. This CDR3 region has 10 residues. Deletions cut 6 bases from V and 8 bases from J, with 7 bases between. CDR3 sequence (DNA): TGCGCCAGCAGCCGGGTAGGCTACACCTTC. Amino acid sequence: CASSRVGYTF.

This clonotype was picked up a small number of times. CDR3 in DNA: TGTGCCAGCAGCGTATATGGGGGGTATGGCTACACCTTC. Translation gives CASSVYGGYGYTF. This chain joins TRBV9 and TRBJ1-2, with D possibly being TRBD1 (5 bases). Germline assignment: CDR1 SGDLS and CDR2 YYNGEE. CDR3 length: 13 residues. With 1 base removed from V and 5 bases from J, the gap between germline ends came to 9 bases.

This clonotype has more than one count but fewer than ten. This rearrangement joins TRBV11-2 to TRBJ2-3; D is unclear. Deletions cut 6 bases from V and 5 bases from J, with 6 bases between. Germline V CDR1 and CDR2: SGHAT, FQNNGV. This CDR3 comprises 11 residues. CDR3: CASRGGDTQYF. The CDR3 bases are TGTGCCAGCAGGGGTGGAGATACGCAGTATTTT.

The CDR3 loop reads CASRGQGPGETQYF. CDR3 in DNA: TGTGCCAGCAGGGGGCAGGGTCCTGGGGAGACCCAGTACTTC. The chain uses TRBV7-9 and TRBJ2-5; D may be TRBD1 (5 bases). Trimming left V 6 bases short and J 5 bases short, with 16 bases between. Germline V lookup: CDR1 SEHNR, CDR2 FQNEAQ (reference sequence). The CDR3 contains 14 residues.

This clonotype was found many times. This chain uses TRBV7-9 with TRBJ2-5; D is uncertain. The CDR3 has 11 residues. V lost 2 bases, J lost 5 bases, and 3 bases lay in between. The germline V gene encodes CDR1 SEHNR and CDR2 FQNEAQ (reference sequence). The CDR3 DNA follows: TGTGCCAGCAGCTTATTCGAGACCCAGTACTTC. Its protein product is CASSLFETQYF.

J is TRBJ1-6 and V is TRBV5-1; D is unresolved. The V end lost 2 bases, the J end lost 6 bases, and 6 bases lay between the germline ends. The CDR3 has 13 residues. CDR1 SGHRS and CDR2 YFSETQ come from the germline V gene. The CDR3 bases are TGCGCCAGCAGCTTTAACCGTAATTCACCCCTCCACTTT. Encoded protein: CASSFNRNSPLHF.

This clonotype was found a few times. The genes are TRBV15 and TRBJ2-1, with 7 bases aligning to TRBD2. Germline V gene data show CDR1 as LNHNV and CDR2 as YYDKDF (reference sequence). The junction had 8 bases not matched to a gene; V was cut back by 0 bases and J by 0 bases. This CDR3 comprises 18 residues. In nucleotides, the CDR3 is TGTGCCACCAGCAGAGATTTCGGGCGGGGGAGCTCCTACAATGAGCAGTTCTTC. Its translation is CATSRDFGRGSSYNEQFF.